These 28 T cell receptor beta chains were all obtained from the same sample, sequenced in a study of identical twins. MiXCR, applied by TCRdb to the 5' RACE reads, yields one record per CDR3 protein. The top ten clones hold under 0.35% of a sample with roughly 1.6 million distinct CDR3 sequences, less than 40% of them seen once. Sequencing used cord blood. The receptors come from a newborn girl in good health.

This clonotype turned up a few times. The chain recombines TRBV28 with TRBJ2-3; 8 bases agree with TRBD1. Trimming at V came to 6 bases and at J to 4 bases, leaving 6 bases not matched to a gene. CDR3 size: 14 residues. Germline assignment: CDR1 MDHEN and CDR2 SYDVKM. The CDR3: CASSSPGGSDTQYF. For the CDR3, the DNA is TGTGCCAGCAGCTCCCCAGGGGGCTCAGATACGCAGTATTTT.

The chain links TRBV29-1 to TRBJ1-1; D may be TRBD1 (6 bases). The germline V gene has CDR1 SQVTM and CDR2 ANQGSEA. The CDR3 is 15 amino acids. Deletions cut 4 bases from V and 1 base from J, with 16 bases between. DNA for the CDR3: TGCAGCGTTGGGTTTGGGGGGCTGGAGAACACTGAAGCTTTCTTT. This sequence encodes CSVGFGGLENTEAFF.

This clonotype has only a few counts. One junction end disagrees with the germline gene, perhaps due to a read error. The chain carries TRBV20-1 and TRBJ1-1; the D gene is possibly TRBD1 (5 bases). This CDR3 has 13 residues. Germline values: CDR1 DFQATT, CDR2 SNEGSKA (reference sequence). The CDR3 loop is CSARMRGTTEVFF. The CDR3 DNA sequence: TGCAGTGCTAGAATGCGCGGGACCACTGAAGTTTTCTTT.

Here the CDR3 reads CASSMRAKNIQYF. The CDR3 DNA is TGTGCCAGCAGTATGCGGGCCAAAAACATTCAGTACTTC. The chain recombines TRBV12-3 or TRBV12-4 with TRBJ2-4; D gene ambiguous. Between the trimmed V and J ends, which lost 5 bases and 1 base, there was a span of 6 bases. This CDR3 comprises 13 residues.

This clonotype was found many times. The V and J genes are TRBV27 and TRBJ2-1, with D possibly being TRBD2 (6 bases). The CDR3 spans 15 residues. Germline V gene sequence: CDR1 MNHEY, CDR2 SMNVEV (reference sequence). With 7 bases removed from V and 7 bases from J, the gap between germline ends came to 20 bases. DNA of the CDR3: TGTGCCAGCAAATTTGTCCGGGGGTGGGAGAATGAGCAGTTCTTC. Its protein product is CASKFVRGWENEQFF.

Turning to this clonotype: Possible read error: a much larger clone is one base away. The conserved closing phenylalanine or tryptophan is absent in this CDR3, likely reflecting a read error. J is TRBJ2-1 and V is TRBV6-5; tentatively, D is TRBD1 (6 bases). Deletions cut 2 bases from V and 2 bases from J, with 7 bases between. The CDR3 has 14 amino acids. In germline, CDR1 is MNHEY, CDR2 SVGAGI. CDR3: CASSYGTTYNEQFS. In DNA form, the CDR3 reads TGTGCCAGCAGTTACGGGACAACCTACAATGAGCAGTTCTCC.

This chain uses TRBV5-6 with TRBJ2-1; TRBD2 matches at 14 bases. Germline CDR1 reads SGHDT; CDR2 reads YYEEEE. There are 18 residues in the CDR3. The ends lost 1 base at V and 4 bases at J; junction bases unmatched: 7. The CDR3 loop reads CASSLRLAGGPPYNEQFF. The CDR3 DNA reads TGTGCCAGCAGCTTGCGACTAGCGGGGGGGCCTCCGTACAATGAGCAGTTCTTC.

The CDR3 DNA sequence: TGTGCCAACAATGATCCCCCACGCGGGAGGGCCTCGAATGAGCAGTTCTTC. Translating gives CANNDPPRGRASNEQFF. This chain joins TRBV2 and TRBJ2-1; TRBD2 matches at 9 bases. Germline values: CDR1 SNHLY, CDR2 FYNNEI. V shed 10 bases, J shed 7 bases, and the junction held 20 bases outside the gene matches. The CDR3 length is 17 residues.

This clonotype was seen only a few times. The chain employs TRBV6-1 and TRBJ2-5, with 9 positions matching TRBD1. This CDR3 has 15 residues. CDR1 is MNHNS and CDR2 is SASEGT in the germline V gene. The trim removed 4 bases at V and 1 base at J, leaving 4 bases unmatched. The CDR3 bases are TGTGCCAGCAGTGTCCGGGACAGGGTCCAAGAGACCCAGTACTTC. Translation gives CASSVRDRVQETQYF.

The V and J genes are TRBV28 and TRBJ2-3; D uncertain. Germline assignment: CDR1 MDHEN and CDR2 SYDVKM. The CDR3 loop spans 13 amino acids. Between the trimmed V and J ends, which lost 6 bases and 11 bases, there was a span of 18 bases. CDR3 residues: CASRVFGAYKQYF. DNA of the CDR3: TGTGCCAGCAGGGTCTTTGGTGCCTACAAGCAGTATTTT.

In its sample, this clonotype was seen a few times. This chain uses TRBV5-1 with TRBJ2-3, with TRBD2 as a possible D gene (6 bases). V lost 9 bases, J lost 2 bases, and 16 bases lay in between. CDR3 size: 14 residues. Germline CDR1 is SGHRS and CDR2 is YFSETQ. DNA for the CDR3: TGCGCCACCAAGCCCGGGACTCTCACAGATACGCAGTATTTT. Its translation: CATKPGTLTDTQYF.

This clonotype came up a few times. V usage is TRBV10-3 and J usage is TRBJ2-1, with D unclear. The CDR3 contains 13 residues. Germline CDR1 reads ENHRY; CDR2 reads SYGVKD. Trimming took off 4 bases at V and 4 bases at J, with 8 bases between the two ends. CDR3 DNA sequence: TGTGCCATCAGTGCACGGGTTTACAATGAGCAGTTCTTC. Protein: CAISARVYNEQFF.

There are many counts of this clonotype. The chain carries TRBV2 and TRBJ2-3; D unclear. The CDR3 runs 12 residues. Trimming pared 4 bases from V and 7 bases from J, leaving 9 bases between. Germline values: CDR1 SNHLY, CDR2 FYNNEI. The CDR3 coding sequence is TGTGCCAGCAGTGTCGGACGAAATACGCAGTATTTT. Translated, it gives CASSVGRNTQYF.

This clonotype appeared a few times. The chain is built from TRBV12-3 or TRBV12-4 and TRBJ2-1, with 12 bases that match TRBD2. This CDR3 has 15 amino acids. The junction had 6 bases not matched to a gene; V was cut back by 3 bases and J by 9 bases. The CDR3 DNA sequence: TGTGCCAGCAGTTTGGGGACTAGCGGGTCCCTTGAGCAGTTCTTC. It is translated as CASSLGTSGSLEQFF.

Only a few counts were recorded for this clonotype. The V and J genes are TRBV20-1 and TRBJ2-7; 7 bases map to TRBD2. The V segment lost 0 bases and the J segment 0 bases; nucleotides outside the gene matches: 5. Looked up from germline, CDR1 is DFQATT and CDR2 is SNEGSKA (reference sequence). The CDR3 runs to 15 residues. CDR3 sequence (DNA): TGCAGTGCTAGAGATCCACTAGCGAGCTCCTACGAGCAGTACTTC. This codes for CSARDPLASSYEQYF.

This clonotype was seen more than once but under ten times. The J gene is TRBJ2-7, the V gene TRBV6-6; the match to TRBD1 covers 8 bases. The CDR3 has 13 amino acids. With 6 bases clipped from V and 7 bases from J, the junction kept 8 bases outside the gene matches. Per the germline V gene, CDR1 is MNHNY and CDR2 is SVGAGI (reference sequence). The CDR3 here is CASRTGTGGEQYF. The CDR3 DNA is TGTGCCAGCAGAACCGGGACAGGAGGGGAGCAGTACTTC.

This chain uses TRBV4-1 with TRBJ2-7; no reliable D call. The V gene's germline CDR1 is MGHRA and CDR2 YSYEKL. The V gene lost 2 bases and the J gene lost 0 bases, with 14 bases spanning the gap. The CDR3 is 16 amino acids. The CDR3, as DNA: TGCGCCAGCAGCCAATCAACGGCAGCGTCCTCCTACGAGCAGTACTTC. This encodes CASSQSTAASSYEQYF.

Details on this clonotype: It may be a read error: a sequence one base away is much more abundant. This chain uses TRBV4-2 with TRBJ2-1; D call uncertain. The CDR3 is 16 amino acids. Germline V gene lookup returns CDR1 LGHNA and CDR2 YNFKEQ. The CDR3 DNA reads TGTGCCAGCAGCCAAGACCCTCGAAGTGCCTACATTGAGCAGTTCTTC. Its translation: CASSQDPRSAYIEQFF.

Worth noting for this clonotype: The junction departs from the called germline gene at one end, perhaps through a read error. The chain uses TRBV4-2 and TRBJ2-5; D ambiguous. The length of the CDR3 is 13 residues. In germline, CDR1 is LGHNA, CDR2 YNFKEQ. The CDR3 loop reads CASSQDPGRTKYF. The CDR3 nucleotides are TGTGCCAGCAGCCAAGATCCCGGCCGGACCAAGTACTTC.

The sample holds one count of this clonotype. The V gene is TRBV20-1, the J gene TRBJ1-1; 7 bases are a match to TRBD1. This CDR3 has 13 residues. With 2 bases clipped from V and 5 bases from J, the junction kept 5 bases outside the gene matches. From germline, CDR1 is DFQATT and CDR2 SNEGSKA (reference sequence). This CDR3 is CSARKGAQTEAFF. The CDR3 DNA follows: TGCAGTGCTAGAAAGGGGGCGCAAACTGAAGCTTTCTTT.

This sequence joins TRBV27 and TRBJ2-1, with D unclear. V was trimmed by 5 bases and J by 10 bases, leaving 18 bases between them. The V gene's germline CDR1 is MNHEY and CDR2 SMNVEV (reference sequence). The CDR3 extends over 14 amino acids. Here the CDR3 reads CASSNRLSSYEQFF. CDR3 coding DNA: TGTGCCAGCAGTAATCGACTGAGCTCCTACGAGCAGTTCTTC.

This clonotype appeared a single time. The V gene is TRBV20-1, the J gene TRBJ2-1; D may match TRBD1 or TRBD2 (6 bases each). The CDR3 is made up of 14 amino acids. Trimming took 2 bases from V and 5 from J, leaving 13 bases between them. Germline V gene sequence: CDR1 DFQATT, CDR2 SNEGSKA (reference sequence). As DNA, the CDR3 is TGCAGTGCTAGAAGAGGGGGGCAGCACAATGAGCAGTTCTTC. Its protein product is CSARRGGQHNEQFF.

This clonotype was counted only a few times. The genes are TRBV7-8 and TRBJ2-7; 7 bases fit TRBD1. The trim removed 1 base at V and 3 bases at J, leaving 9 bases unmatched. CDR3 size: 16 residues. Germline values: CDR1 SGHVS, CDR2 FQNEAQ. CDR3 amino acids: CASSLGLGGGIYEQYF. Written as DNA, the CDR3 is TGTGCCAGCAGCTTAGGGTTAGGGGGCGGAATCTACGAGCAGTACTTC.

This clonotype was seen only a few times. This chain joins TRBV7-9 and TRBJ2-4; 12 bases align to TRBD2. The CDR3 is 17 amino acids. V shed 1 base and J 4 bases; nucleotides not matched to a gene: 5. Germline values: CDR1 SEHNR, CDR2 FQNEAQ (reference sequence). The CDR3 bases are TGTGCCAGCAGCTTAGAGACTAGCGGGGGAAATAAAAACATTCAGTACTTC. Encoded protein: CASSLETSGGNKNIQYF.

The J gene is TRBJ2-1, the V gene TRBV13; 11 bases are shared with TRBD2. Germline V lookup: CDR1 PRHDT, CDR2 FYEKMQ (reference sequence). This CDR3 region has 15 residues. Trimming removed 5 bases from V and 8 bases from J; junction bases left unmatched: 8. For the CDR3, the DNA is TGTGCCAGCAGCCGTATAGCGGGAGGGTTTGATGAGCAGTTCTTC. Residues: CASSRIAGGFDEQFF.

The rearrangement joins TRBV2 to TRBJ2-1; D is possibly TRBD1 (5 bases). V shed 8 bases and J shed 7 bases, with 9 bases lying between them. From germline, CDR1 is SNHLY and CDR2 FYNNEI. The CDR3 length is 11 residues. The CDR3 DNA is TGTGCCAGCCACCAGGGAAATGAGCAGTTCTTC. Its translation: CASHQGNEQFF.

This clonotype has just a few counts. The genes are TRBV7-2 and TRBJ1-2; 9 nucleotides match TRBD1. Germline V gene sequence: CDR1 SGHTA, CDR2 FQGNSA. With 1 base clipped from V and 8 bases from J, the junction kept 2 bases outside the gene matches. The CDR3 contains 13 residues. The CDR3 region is CASSLVGTGGYTF. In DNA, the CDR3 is TGTGCCAGCAGCTTAGTCGGGACAGGGGGCTACACCTTC.

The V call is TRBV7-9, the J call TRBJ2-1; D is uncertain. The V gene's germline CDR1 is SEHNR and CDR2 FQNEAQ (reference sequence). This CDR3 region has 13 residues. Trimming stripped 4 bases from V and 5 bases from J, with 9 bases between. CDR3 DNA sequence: TGTGCCAGCAGCTCAAGACGGAACAATGAGCAGTTCTTC. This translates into CASSSRRNNEQFF.